These T cell receptor beta chains were read from a single sample in a study of blood T cell repertoires in COVID-19. Assay: immunoSEQ multiplex PCR; the TCRdb copy retains only in-frame clones and omits some. This sample carries 200,000 to 300,000 clones, about four fifths of them seen once, and the ten largest clones take around 8.9%. Specimen: peripheral blood. These receptor sequences come from a man older than 75 with acute or convalescent COVID-19. The CDR3 runs from the conserved cysteine through the conserved F or W. Fields, in order: J gene, clone size, D gene, V gene, CDR3 protein, CDR3 DNA. D genes are given only for firm matches. The size field is filled for only some rows; it gives once, few, many or a size class.

TRBJ2-3	.	TRBD1	TRBV2	CASSSGQGYADTQYF	TGTGCCAGCAGTTCTGGACAGGGATACGCAGATACGCAGTATTTT
TRBJ2-1	.	TRBD2	TRBV11-3	CASSFMSGGAWEHNEQFF	TGTGCCAGCAGCTTCATGTCCGGGGGGGCCTGGGAGCACAATGAGCAGTTCTTC
TRBJ1-6	.	.	TRBV27	CASSLSRGSPLHF	TGTGCCAGCAGTTTAAGTCGGGGTTCACCCCTCCACTTT
TRBJ1-4	.	.	TRBV12-3/TRBV12-4	CATATNEKLFF	TGTGCCACTGCAACTAATGAAAAACTGTTTTTT
TRBJ1-3	.	TRBD1	TRBV6-6	CASSRNLPGGSSGNTIYF	TGTGCCAGCAGCCGAAATCTCCCAGGGGGAAGCTCTGGAAACACCATATATTTT
TRBJ2-5	.	TRBD1	TRBV3-1/TRBV3-2	CASSQPTGGGETQYF	TGTGCCAGCAGCCAACCAACAGGGGGCGGTGAGACCCAGTACTTC
TRBJ2-3	.	TRBD2	TRBV11-2	CASSLGAGGPSTDTQYF	TGTGCCAGCAGCTTAGGAGCGGGAGGGCCTAGCACAGATACGCAGTATTTT
TRBJ2-4	.	TRBD2	TRBV4-1	CASSQDPNSGRARAKNIQYF	TGCGCCAGCAGCCAAGATCCGAATAGCGGGAGGGCCAGGGCCAAAAACATTCAGTACTTC
TRBJ2-7	many	TRBD1	TRBV6-4	CASSDPGQGCEQYF	TGTGCCAGCAGCGACCCGGGACAGGGCTGCGAGCAGTACTTC
TRBJ1-1	.	.	TRBV4-2	CASSQDRSTEAFF	TGTGCCAGCAGCCAAGACAGGTCAACTGAAGCTTTCTTT
TRBJ1-2	.	TRBD1	TRBV18	CASSRGQGGYGYTF	TGTGCCAGCTCCCGCGGACAGGGCGGCTATGGCTACACCTTC
TRBJ2-7	.	.	TRBV2	CASSEEGGASYEQYF	TGTGCCAGCAGTGAAGAGGGCGGGGCTTCCTACGAGCAGTACTTC